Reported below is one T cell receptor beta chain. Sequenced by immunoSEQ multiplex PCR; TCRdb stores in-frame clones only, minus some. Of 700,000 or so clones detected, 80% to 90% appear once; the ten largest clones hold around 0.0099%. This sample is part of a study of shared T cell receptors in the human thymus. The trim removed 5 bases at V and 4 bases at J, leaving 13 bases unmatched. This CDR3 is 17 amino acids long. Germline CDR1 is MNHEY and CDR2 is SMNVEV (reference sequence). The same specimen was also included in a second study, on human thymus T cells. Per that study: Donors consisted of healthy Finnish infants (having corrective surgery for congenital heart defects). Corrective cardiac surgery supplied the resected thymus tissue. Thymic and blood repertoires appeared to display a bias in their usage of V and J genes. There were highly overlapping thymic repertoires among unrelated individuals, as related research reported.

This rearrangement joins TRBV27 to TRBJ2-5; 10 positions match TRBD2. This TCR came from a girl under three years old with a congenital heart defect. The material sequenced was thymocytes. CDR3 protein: CASSPTSGVVGGETQYF. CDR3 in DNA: TGTGCCAGCAGTCCAACTAGCGGGGTAGTTGGAGGAGAGACCCAGTACTTC.